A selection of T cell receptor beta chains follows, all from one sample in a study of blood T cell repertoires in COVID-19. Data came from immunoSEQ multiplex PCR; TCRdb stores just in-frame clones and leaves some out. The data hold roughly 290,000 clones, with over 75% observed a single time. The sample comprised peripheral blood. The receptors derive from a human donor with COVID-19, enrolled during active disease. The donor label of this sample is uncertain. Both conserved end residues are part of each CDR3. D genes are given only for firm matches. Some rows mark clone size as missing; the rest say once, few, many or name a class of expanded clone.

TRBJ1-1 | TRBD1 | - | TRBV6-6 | TGTGCCAGCAGTCCTCCGGGACAGGGGGCAGGGACTGAAGCTTTCTTT | CASSPPGQGAGTEAFF
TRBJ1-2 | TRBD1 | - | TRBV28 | TGTGCCAGCAGCCCTTACGGACAGGGGGCGGATGGCTACACCTTC | CASSPYGQGADGYTF
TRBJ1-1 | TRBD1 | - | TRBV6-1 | TGTGCCAGCAGTGAAACAGGGGGAGATTTGTTCACTGAAGCTTTCTTT | CASSETGGDLFTEAFF
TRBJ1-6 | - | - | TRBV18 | TGTGCCAGCTCACCCTCTGTGGAGGGTCCCCTCCACTTT | CASSPSVEGPLHF
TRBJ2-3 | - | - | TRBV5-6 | TGTGCCAGCAGCTTGCTACCGGATACGCAGTATTTT | CASSLLPDTQYF
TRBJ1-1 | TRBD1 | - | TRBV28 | TGTGCCAGCAGTCCTTTATACAGGGGGCGTATTACTGAAGCTTTCTTT | CASSPLYRGRITEAFF
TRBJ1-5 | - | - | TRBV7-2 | TGTGCCAGCAGCCGGGGGGATTCAGGGGCGATCAATCAGCCCCAGCATTTT | CASSRGDSGAINQPQHF
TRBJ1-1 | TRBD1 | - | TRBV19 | TGTGCCATCCAGGGACAGGGGAAAGTTGAAGCTTTCTTT | CAIQGQGKVEAFF
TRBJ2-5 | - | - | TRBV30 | TGTGCCTGGAGTTTTCATCTAGCGCTAGAGGGAGAGACCCAGTACTTC | CAWSFHLALEGETQYF
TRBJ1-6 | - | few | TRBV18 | TGTGCCAGCTCACCGGCAGCGGGGGAGCCGAATTCACCCCTCCACTTT | CASSPAAGEPNSPLHF
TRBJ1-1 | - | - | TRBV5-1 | TGCGCCAGCAGCTTGTCACAGGGATTTGTCACTGAAGCTTTCTTT | CASSLSQGFVTEAFF
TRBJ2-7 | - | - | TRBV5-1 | TGCGCCAGCAGCTTGGGGACAGCCTCCTACGAGCAGTACTTC | CASSLGTASYEQYF
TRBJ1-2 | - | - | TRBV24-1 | TGTGCCACCAGTGATGGCCGAAACAGGGTTCGAGGCTACACCTTC | CATSDGRNRVRGYTF
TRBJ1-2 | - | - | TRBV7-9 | TGTGCCAGCAGCCCACAGGTCGATCGGCTGGGCTACACCTTC | CASSPQVDRLGYTF
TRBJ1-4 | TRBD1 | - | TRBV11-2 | TGTGCCAGCAGCTTAGGGGGCGGACAGGCCTGGGGGTATGAAAAACTGTTTTTT | CASSLGGGQAWGYEKLFF
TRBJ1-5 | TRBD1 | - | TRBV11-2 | TGTGCCAGCAGCTGGACAGGTAGCAATCAGCCCCAGCATTTT | CASSWTGSNQPQHF
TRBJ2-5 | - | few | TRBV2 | TGTGCCAGCAGCGCAATTGGTGGACTACACCAAGAGACCCAGTACTTC | CASSAIGGLHQETQYF
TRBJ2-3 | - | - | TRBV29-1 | TGCAGCGTTGGGCGGCCCAGCACAGATACGCAGTATTTT | CSVGRPSTDTQYF
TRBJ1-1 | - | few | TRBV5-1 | TGCGCCAGCAGCCCACAGGTTCTGAACACTGAAGCTTTCTTT | CASSPQVLNTEAFF
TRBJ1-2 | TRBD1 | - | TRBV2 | TGTGCCAGCAGAACCGGGACAGGGGGTGGCTACACCTTC | CASRTGTGGGYTF
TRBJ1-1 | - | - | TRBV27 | TGTGCCAGCAGGGGTAGGGAGTCGGGCACTGAAGCTTTCTTT | CASRGRESGTEAFF
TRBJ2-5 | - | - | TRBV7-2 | TGTGCCAGCAGCTTAGCGGGAGCCAACTCGGAGACCCAGTACTTC | CASSLAGANSETQYF
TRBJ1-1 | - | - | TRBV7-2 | TGTGCCAGCAGCCTAGCCAGGAACACTGAAGCTTTCTTT | CASSLARNTEAFF
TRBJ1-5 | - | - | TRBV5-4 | TGTGCCAGCAGCTCCCCGCGTGGCCGGGGGGATCAGCCCCAGCATTTT | CASSSPRGRGDQPQHF
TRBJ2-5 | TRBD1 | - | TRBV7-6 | TGTGCCAGCAGCTTAGCCAGACAGGGGTCGGGGCGGGGAGAGACCCAGTACTTC | CASSLARQGSGRGETQYF
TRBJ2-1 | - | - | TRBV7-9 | TGTGCCAGCAGCTTACTTCTCAGGGCGGAAGCCAGCTCCTACAATGAGCAGTTCTTC | CASSLLLRAEASSYNEQFF
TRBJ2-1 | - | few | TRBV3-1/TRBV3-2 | TGTGCCAGCAGCCCTGGGGCGGGGGCAGAGCAGTTCTTC | CASSPGAGAEQFF
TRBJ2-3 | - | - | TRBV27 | TGTGCCAGCAGTTTAGAGGGATCCCCCGCAGATACGCAGTATTTT | CASSLEGSPADTQYF
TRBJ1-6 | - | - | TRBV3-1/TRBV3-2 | TGTGCCAGCAGCCGACAGTATTATAATTCACCCCTCCACTTT | CASSRQYYNSPLHF
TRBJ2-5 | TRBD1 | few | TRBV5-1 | TGCGCCAGCAGCCCGCATACAGGGGGCCAAGAGACCCAGTACTTC | CASSPHTGGQETQYF
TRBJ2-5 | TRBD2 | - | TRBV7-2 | TGTGCCAGCCGACCAACGGGGACTAGCGGGAGTGAGACCCAGTACTTC | CASRPTGTSGSETQYF
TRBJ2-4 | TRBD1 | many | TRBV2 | TGTGCCAGCAGTGGGGACAGGGTTGACATTCAGTACTTC | CASSGDRVDIQYF
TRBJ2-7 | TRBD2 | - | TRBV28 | TGTGCCAGCGGGGCTACTAGCGGGAAGTTCTCCTACGAGCAGTACTTC | CASGATSGKFSYEQYF
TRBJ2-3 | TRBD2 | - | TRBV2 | TGTGCCAGCAGCGACATAGCGGGGGCTGCGTCGGATACGCAGTATTTT | CASSDIAGAASDTQYF
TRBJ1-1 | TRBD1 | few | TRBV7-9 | TGTGCCAGCAGCCCTTCCCGAGGGGGCGAGAAAGCTTTCTTT | CASSPSRGGEKAFF
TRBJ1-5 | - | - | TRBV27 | TGTGCCAGCAAGGTCCTAGGAGGCAATCAGCCCCAGCATTTT | CASKVLGGNQPQHF
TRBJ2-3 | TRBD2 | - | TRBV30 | TGTGCCTGGAGTGTACGGCGGGGGGGCACAGATACGCAGTATTTT | CAWSVRRGGTDTQYF
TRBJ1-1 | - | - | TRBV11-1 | TGTGCCAGCAGCCCCCAAGAGAGGGCCACTGAAGCTTTCTTT | CASSPQERATEAFF
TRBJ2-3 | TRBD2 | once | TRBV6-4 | TGTGCCAGCAGTGACTTTACTAGCGGGAGTTATGATACGCAGTATTTT | CASSDFTSGSYDTQYF
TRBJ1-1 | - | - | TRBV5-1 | TGCGCCAGCAGCTTGGAGCAGGGGCTGAGCACTGAAGCTTTCTTT | CASSLEQGLSTEAFF
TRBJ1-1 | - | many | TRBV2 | TGTGCCAGCACGGGTTCGGCATTATTGAACACTGAAGCTTTCTTT | CASTGSALLNTEAFF
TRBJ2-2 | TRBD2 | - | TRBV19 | TGTGCCAGCATCTCACCCGGACTAGCGGCCTACACCGGGGAGCTGTTTTTT | CASISPGLAAYTGELFF
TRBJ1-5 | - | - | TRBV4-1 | TGCGCCAGCAGCCAAGATCAGCGCGGGGTCCATCAGCCCCAGCATTTT | CASSQDQRGVHQPQHF
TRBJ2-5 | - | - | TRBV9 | TGTGCCAGCAGCAAAGTAGGGGGGGTCCAAGAGACCCAGTACTTC | CASSKVGGVQETQYF
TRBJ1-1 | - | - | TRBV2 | TGTGCCAGCAGAGAAAGGGGAGGAACTGAAGCTTTCTTT | CASRERGGTEAFF
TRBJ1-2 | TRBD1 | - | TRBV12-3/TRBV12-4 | TGTGCCAGCAGTTTAACGGACAGGGATGGCTACACCTTC | CASSLTDRDGYTF
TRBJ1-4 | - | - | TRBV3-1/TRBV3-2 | TGTGCCAGCAGCCAAGCCCGGGGGGCCGGAGTTGGTAATGAAAAACTGTTTTTT | CASSQARGAGVGNEKLFF
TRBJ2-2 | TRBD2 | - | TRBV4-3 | TGCGCCAGCAGCCAAGAATGGGCGGGAGGGGCTGCCACCGGGGAGCTGTTTTTT | CASSQEWAGGAATGELFF
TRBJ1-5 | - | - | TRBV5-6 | TGTGCCAGCACCCCGTCGGGGGGCGACCATCAGCCCCAGCATTTT | CASTPSGGDHQPQHF